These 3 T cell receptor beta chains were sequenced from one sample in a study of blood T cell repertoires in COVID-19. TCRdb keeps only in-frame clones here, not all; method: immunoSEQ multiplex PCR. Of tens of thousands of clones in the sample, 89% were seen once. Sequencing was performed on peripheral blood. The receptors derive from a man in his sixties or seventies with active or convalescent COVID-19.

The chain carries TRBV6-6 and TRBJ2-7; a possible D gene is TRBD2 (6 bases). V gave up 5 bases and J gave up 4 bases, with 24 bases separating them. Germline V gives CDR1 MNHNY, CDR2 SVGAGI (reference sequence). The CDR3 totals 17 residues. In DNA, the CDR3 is TGTGCCAGCAGTCTGACCCCCGCACCGGGACTTTTTTACGAGCAGTACTTC. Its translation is CASSLTPAPGLFYEQYF.

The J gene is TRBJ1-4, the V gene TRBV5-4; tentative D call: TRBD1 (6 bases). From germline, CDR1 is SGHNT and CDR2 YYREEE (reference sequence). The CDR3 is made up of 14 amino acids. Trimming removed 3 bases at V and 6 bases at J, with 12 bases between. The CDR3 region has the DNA TGTGCCAGCAGCTCCCAGGGGCTTCATGAAAAACTGTTTTTT. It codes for CASSSQGLHEKLFF.

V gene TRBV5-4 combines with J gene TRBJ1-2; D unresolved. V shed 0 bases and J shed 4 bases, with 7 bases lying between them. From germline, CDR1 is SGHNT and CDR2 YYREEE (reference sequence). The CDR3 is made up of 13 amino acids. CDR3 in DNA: TGTGCCAGCAGCTTGGGCATCGGCTATGGCTACACCTTC. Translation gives CASSLGIGYGYTF.